The following is a T cell receptor beta chain sequence with its context. Its target is not known. The 5'RACE method, run with constant-segment primers, produced TCR alpha and TCR beta cDNA libraries (carrying sample barcodes and UMIs). TCRdb called the 5' RACE reads again in MiXCR, with one record for every CDR3 protein. The repertoire holds 190,000 or so distinct CDR3 sequences, with about a fifth as singletons. This entry belongs to a study of T-cell memory formation after mild COVID-19. Study-wide points: Among contracting clones, CD4+ were mainly CM/EM and CD8+ enriched in EMRA. Pre-infection memory held some responding clones, suggesting pre-existing cross-reactive T cells responded.

CDR3 size: 14 residues. Germline CDR1 reads SGHRS; CDR2 reads YFSETQ. The V and J ends lost 9 bases and 2 bases, in that order; junction bases with no gene match: 10. The source of this sequence is an adult woman who had mild COVID-19 (a few samples of this study predate the infection). Cell type and time point are not known. What was sequenced was PBMCs or a T cell subset sorted from them (not recorded which). The V call is TRBV5-1, the J call TRBJ2-7; the match to TRBD2 covers 8 bases. CDR3 DNA sequence: TGCGCCACCTCCCAGGGACTAGGCGCCTACGAGCAGTACTTC. It yields the protein CATSQGLGAYEQYF.